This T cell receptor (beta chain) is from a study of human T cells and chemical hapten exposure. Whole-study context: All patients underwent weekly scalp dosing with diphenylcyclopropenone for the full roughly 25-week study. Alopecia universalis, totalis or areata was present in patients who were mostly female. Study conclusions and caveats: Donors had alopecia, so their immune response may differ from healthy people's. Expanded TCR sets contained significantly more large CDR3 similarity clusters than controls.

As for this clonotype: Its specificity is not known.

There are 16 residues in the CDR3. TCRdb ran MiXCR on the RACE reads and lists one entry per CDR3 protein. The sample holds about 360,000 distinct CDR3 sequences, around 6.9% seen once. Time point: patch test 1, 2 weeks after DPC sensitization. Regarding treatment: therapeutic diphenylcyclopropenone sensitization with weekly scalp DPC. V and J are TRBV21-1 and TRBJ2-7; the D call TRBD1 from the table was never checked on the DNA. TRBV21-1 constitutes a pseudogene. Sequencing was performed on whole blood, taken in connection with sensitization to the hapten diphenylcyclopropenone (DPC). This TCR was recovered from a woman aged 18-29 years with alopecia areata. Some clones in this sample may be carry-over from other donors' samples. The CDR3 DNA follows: TGTGCCAGCAGCAAAGCGGTTGACAGGGGAAGCGACGAGCAGTACTTC. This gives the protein CASSKAVDRGSDEQYF.